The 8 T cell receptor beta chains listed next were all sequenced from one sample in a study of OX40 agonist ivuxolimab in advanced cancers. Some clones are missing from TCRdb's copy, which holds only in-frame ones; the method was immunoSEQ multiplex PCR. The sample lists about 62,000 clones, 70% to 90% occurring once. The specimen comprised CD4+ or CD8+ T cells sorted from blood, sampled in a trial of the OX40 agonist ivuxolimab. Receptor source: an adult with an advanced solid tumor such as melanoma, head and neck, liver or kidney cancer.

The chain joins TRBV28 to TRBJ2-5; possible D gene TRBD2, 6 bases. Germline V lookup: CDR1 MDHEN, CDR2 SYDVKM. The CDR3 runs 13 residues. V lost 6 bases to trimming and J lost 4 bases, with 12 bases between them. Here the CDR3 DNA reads TGTGCCAGCAGCCCCTCGGGGGTAGAGACCCAGTACTTC. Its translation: CASSPSGVETQYF. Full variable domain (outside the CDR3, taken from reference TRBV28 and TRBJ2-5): DVKVTQSSRYLVKRTGEKVFLECVQDMDHENMFWYRQDPGLGLRLIYFSYDVKMKEKGDIPEGYSVSREKKERFSLILESASTNQTSMYLCASSPSGVETQYFGPGTRLLVL.

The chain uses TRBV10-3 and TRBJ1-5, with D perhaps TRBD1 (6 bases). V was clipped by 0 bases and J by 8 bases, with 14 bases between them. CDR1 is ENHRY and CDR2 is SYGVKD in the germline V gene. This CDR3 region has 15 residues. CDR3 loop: CAISESGGLSEPQHF. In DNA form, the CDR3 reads TGTGCCATCAGTGAGTCGGGGGGGCTTAGCGAGCCCCAGCATTTT.

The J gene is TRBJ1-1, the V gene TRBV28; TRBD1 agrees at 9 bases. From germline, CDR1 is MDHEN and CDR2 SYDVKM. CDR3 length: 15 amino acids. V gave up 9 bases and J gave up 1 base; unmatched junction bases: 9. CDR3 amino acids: CASQGTGRKNTEAFF. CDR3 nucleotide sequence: TGTGCCAGTCAGGGGACAGGGAGGAAGAACACTGAAGCTTTCTTT.

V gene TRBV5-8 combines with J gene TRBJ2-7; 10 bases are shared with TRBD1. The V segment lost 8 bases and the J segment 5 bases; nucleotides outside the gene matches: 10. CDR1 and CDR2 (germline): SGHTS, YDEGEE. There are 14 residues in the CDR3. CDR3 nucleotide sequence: TGTGCCAGTCTTAGGGACAGGGGATTTGACGAGCAGTACTTC. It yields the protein CASLRDRGFDEQYF.

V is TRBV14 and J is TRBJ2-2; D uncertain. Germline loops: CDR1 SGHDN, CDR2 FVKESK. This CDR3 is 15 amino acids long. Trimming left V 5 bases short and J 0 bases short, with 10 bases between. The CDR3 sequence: CASSFSRPNTGELFF. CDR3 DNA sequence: TGTGCCAGCAGCTTCTCGCGGCCGAACACCGGGGAGCTGTTTTTT.

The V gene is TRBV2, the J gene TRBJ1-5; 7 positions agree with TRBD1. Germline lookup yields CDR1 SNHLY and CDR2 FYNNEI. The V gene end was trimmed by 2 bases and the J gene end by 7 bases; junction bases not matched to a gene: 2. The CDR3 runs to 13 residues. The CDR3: CASSEQGGQPQHF. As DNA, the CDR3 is TGTGCCAGCAGTGAACAGGGGGGCCAGCCCCAGCATTTT.

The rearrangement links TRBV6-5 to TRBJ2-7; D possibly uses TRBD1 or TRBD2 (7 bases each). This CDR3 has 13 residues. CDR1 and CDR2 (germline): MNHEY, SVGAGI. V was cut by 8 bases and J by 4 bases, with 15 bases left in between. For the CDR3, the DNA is TGTGCCAGCGGGGGAGGGGGCAGGTACGAGCAGTACTTC. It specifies CASGGGGRYEQYF.

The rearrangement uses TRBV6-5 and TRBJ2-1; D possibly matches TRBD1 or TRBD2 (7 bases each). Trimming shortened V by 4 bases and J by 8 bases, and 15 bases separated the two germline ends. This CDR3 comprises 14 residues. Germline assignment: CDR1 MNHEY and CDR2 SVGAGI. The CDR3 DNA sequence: TGTGCCAGCAGTTTCCAGGGGGGGCCGGATGAGCAGTTCTTC. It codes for CASSFQGGPDEQFF.